The clone carrying this T cell receptor beta chain came up a few times. Its antigen is unknown. This entry comes from a study of shared clonotypes between healthy human individuals. Study-level results: What limited the represented genetic and exposure-history diversity was the small number of donors. Against clonotypes common to all four donors, non-shared ones had lower generation probabilities.

V was pared by 4 bases and J by 5 bases, with 11 bases between. This CDR3 has 13 residues. The germline CDR1 and CDR2 sequences are SSHAT and FNYEAQ (reference sequence). Data came from immunoSEQ multiplex PCR; TCRdb stores just in-frame clones and leaves some out. This sample has about 670,000 clones, with about two thirds found just once. Only Caucasian adults living in Nashville, Tennessee made up the donor group. The sequence came from a woman aged 25-40 years in good health. The chain employs TRBV7-7 and TRBJ1-1; D gene uncertain. The sequenced material came from memory CD4+ T cells sorted from blood. Documented subset: CD45RA-negative fraction. The CDR3 nucleotides are TGTGCCAGCAGCTACGGCCCTGGAACTGAAGCTTTCTTT. It is translated as CASSYGPGTEAFF.